The entry below describes one T cell receptor (beta chain). This sample stems from a study of blood T cell repertoires in COVID-19. About the study: Samples taken during acute and convalescent COVID-19 were collected in the United States, Italy and Spain. Sources were T cells, B-cell-depleted T cells, or PBMCs; the material itself was cDNA or gDNA.

TCRdb's table, derived via immunoSEQ multiplex PCR, lists solely in-frame clones and lacks some. The table records 90,000 to 100,000 clones, approximately 86% of them present only once. CDR1 is MNHEY, CDR2 SVGAGI, per germline. J was trimmed by 4 bases and V by 5 bases; bases with no gene match: 4. The CDR3 extends over 14 amino acids. The sample comprised peripheral blood. This receptor was obtained from a man aged 45 to 65 with acute or convalescent COVID-19. The chain joins TRBV6-5 to TRBJ2-2, with 7 bases aligning to TRBD1. CDR3 nucleotide sequence: TGTGCCAGCAGTAGGACAGGTGTCACCGGGGAGCTGTTTTTT. Encoded protein: CASSRTGVTGELFF.